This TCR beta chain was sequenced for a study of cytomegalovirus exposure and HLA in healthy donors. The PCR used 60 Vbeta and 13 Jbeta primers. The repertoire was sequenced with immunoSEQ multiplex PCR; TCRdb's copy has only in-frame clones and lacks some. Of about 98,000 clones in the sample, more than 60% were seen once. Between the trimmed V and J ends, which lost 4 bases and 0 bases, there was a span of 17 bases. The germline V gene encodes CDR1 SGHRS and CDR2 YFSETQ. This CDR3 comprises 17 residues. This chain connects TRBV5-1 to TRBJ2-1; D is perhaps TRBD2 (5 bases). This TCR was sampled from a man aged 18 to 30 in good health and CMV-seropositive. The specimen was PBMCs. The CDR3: CASSPKLGPSSYNEQFF. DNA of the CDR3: TGCGCCAGCAGCCCGAAACTAGGACCGAGCTCCTACAATGAGCAGTTCTTC.